This T cell receptor beta chain was obtained from a study of blood T cells in healthy people across ages. General study findings and limits: CMV infection status of these donors was not known. Researchers said unsorted PBMCs prevented a conclusive naive versus antigen-experienced comparison.

To note about this clonotype: Its antigen is unknown.

This CDR3 comprises 13 residues. The V gene lost 7 bases and the J gene lost 9 bases, with 15 bases spanning the gap. Germline V gene sequence: CDR1 SEHNR, CDR2 FQNEAQ (reference sequence). A second PCR of about 6 to 11 cycles used a sample-barcoded 5' primer and a J-beta primer mix. In TCRdb, the 5' RACE reads were re-called with MiXCR into one record per CDR3 protein. The table records fewer than 950,000 distinct CDR3 sequences, around 36% of them present only once. The chain is built from TRBV7-9 and TRBJ1-4; TRBD1 is a possible D gene (6 bases). The receptor's source is a man between 18 and 29 years old in good health. Sequenced input: blood. The CDR3 reads CASTLRDKKKLFF. The CDR3 DNA follows: TGTGCCAGCACCCTCCGGGACAAGAAAAAACTGTTTTTT.